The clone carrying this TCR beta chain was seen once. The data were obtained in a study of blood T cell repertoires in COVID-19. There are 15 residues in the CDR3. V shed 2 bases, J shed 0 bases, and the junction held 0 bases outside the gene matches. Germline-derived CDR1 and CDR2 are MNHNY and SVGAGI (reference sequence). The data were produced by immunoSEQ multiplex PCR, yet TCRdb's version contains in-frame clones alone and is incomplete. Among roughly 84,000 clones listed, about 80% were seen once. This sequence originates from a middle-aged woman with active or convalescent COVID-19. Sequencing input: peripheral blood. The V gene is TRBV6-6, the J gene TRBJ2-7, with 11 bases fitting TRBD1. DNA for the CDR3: TGTGCCAGCAGTTACGGGACAGGGGGCTCCTACGAGCAGTACTTC. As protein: CASSYGTGGSYEQYF.